This T cell receptor (beta chain) appears in the sequencing data of a study of response to subunit inactivated influenza vaccine (dated by TCRdb to 2017 to 2018). Regarding the study in general: Deep quantitative profiling of the T cell receptor repertoire was used in the study to follow responses to a trivalent subunit inactivated influenza vaccine.

Overall study outcomes, separate from this receptor: The authors proposed that each seasonal influenza vaccination may bring in only a limited number of new T cells.

Trimming takes 0 bases from V and 10 bases from J, and the germline ends sit 22 bases apart. The CDR3 covers 17 residues, taking in both the cysteine and the phenylalanine. Only the CDR3 DNA is retained, 51 bases long and in frame from the first base. CDR1 and CDR2, looked up from the germline V gene (reference sequence), are LNHNV and YYDKDF. Libraries were built with RT-PCR. Sequencing instrument: Illumina HiSeq 2500. TCRdb redid the processing of the public reads, applying fastp at Q25 and MiXCR, and retained in-frame beta chains. Identical CDR3 proteins give one entry, which carries the most common genes and DNA. The sample table shows 600,000 to 700,000 distinct CDR3 sequences, and approximately 15% are seen once. The ten biggest clones cover about 7.4% of the sample. This clonotype was recorded a few times. Its antigen is still unknown. Base-call qualities are not available, and no considerably larger clone is one nucleotide away.

The source of this sequence is a middle-aged man who received an inactivated influenza vaccine. Donor details come from another sample of the same person, matched by shared clones. The sequenced sample was PBMCs from blood, obtained about 14 days before vaccination. The sequence is built from TRBV15 and TRBJ1-5, with a tentative D gene TRBD1 over 5 matching bases. The CDR3 sequence is CATSRDRWGTVRIPQHF. The nucleotides read TGTGCCACCAGCAGAGATCGGTGGGGGACGGTAAGAATACCCCAGCATTTT.